Here is one T cell receptor (beta chain) with its context. Its target is unknown. The germline CDR1 and CDR2 sequences are MDHEN and SYDVKM. This CDR3 is built from 15 residues. After removal of 7 bases from V and 8 bases from J, the junction contained 10 bases not matched to a gene. These data are taken from a study of shared clonotypes between healthy human individuals. Generated by immunoSEQ multiplex PCR, the TCRdb table keeps only in-frame clones and is missing some. Among 1 million to 1.3 million clones listed, 78% were seen once. Whole-study findings and limits: Non-shared clonotypes had lower generation probabilities than those shared by all four donors. As a rule, naive subsets had a larger estimated richness than memory subsets. Large sequencing depth failed to make sorted-subset sequencing complete, rarefaction showed.

The source is a man aged 18 to 29 in good health. Some clones in this sample may be carry-over from other donors' samples. The gene calls are TRBV28 and TRBJ1-4, with 10 positions matching TRBD1. The sample taken for sequencing was memory CD4+ T cells from PBMCs. The subset is: CD45RA-negative fraction. CDR3 in DNA: TGTGCCAGCACCGAATTGACAGGGGGCATGGAAAAACTGTTTTTT. Protein sequence: CASTELTGGMEKLFF.